The 27 T cell receptor beta chains presented below share a single source sample, sequenced in a study of T cell clones after liver transplantation. Generated by immunoSEQ multiplex PCR, the TCRdb table keeps only in-frame clones and is missing some. Of 77,000 or so clones listed, approximately 80% are singletons. The sample consisted of CD4+ T cells from blood, taken 12 months after liver transplant. Receptors were obtained from a human patient who received a liver transplant. Some of the T cells might come from the graft donor.

The rearrangement links TRBV9 to TRBJ2-1; either TRBD1 or TRBD2 may fit D (6 bases each). Germline CDR1 and CDR2: SGDLS and YYNGEE. The V and J ends lost 5 bases and 7 bases respectively, with 19 bases between them. The CDR3 totals 15 residues. The DNA for the CDR3 is TGTGCCAGCAGGAAAGGTGGGGGGCTTGGGAATGAGCAGTTCTTC. It codes for CASRKGGGLGNEQFF.

The rearrangement uses TRBV19 and TRBJ2-5; 7 bases map to TRBD1. The V segment lost 3 bases and the J segment 2 bases; nucleotides outside the gene matches: 3. This CDR3 is built from 14 residues. The germline V gene has CDR1 LNHDA and CDR2 SQIVND (reference sequence). The CDR3 nucleotides are TGTGCCAGTAGTATCGGGACAGTTCAAGAGACCCAGTACTTC. Encoded protein: CASSIGTVQETQYF.

The chain has TRBV5-1 and TRBJ2-1; 7 bases match TRBD2. V shed 0 bases and J 0 bases; nucleotides not matched to a gene: 6. CDR3 size: 17 residues. From germline, CDR1 is SGHRS and CDR2 YFSETQ. DNA of the CDR3: TGCGCCAGCAGCTTGGTAGGTAGCGGGCACTCCTACAATGAGCAGTTCTTC. Encoded protein: CASSLVGSGHSYNEQFF.

The chain has TRBV18 and TRBJ1-1; TRBD1 might be the D (5 bases). Trimming took off 2 bases at V and 4 bases at J, with 14 bases between the two ends. Germline V gene lookup returns CDR1 KGHSH and CDR2 LQKENI. The CDR3 has 15 residues. In DNA, the CDR3 is TGTGCCAGCTCACCATCATTGGGGGGAGGCACTGAAGCTTTCTTT. Residues: CASSPSLGGGTEAFF.

This clone came up a few times. The chain employs TRBV27 and TRBJ1-1; TRBD1 might be the D (5 bases). Looked up from germline, CDR1 is MNHEY and CDR2 is SMNVEV (reference sequence). The CDR3 runs 15 residues. V was shortened by 2 bases and J by 0 bases, with 10 bases between the two germline ends. The CDR3 is CASSLQGYMNTEAFF. DNA of the CDR3: TGTGCCAGCAGTTTACAGGGTTATATGAACACTGAAGCTTTCTTT.

The chain joins TRBV30 to TRBJ1-5, with D uncertain. The V end lost 3 bases, the J end lost 1 base, and 10 bases lay between the germline ends. Germline values: CDR1 GTSNPN, CDR2 SVGIG (reference sequence). The CDR3 is 14 amino acids. CDR3: CAWSRTGSNQPQHF. CDR3 bases: TGTGCCTGGAGCCGGACGGGCAGCAATCAGCCCCAGCATTTT.

The rearrangement uses TRBV11-2 and TRBJ1-2; D is uncertain. This CDR3 is built from 15 residues. CDR1 and CDR2 (germline): SGHAT, FQNNGV. Trimming took 4 bases from V and 4 from J, leaving 16 bases between them. CDR3 region: CASSSLRRKGYGYTF. The CDR3 DNA reads as TGTGCCAGCAGCTCCCTCCGAAGGAAAGGCTATGGCTACACCTTC.

The chain combines TRBV11-2 with TRBJ1-2; D not resolved. Between the trimmed V and J ends, which lost 5 bases and 8 bases, there was a span of 21 bases. Germline V gene lookup returns CDR1 SGHAT and CDR2 FQNNGV. The CDR3 totals 15 residues. The DNA for the CDR3 is TGTGCCAGCAGCCCCCCTAGCTGGGGTTCGGTCGGCTACACCTTC. Translated, it gives CASSPPSWGSVGYTF.

V is TRBV28 and J is TRBJ1-2, with TRBD1 identical over 7 bases. The V gene's germline CDR1 is MDHEN and CDR2 SYDVKM. This CDR3 is built from 13 residues. V shed 5 bases and J 5 bases; nucleotides not matched to a gene: 5. This CDR3 is CASSKTGSYGYTF. In DNA form, the CDR3 reads TGTGCCAGCAGTAAGACAGGGTCTTATGGCTACACCTTC.

The rearrangement links TRBV7-2 to TRBJ1-1, with D hard to call. The germline V and J ends were trimmed by 6 bases and 5 bases, with 13 bases remaining between them. This CDR3 is 13 amino acids long. Looked up from germline, CDR1 is SGHTA and CDR2 is FQGNSA. The CDR3: CASRNSPRTEAFF. DNA of the CDR3: TGTGCCAGCAGAAACTCACCCAGGACTGAAGCTTTCTTT.

The V and J genes are TRBV27 and TRBJ2-1; TRBD1 is a possible D gene (5 bases). The CDR3 runs to 15 residues. Germline V gene data show CDR1 as MNHEY and CDR2 as SMNVEV (reference sequence). Trimming removed 4 bases at V and 3 bases at J, with 13 bases between. In DNA form, the CDR3 reads TGTGCCAGCAGTTACACAGGTCGTCACTACAATGAGCAGTTCTTC. Residues: CASSYTGRHYNEQFF.

J is TRBJ2-3 and V is TRBV19; D may be TRBD1 or TRBD2 (6 bases each). CDR3 size: 15 residues. The V gene lost 4 bases and the J gene lost 4 bases, with 15 bases spanning the gap. Germline CDR1 is LNHDA and CDR2 is SQIVND (reference sequence). This CDR3 is CASSTGAGGSDTQYF. The DNA of the CDR3 is TGTGCCAGTAGTACGGGGGCCGGCGGCTCAGATACGCAGTATTTT.

The chain carries TRBV5-1 and TRBJ2-7, with 7 nucleotides matching TRBD2. Per germline, CDR1 SGHRS and CDR2 YFSETQ. This CDR3 spans 12 amino acids. V lost 7 bases and J lost 5; bases outside the gene matches: 6. Here the CDR3 reads CASSGTIHEQYF. CDR3 sequence (DNA): TGCGCCAGCTCCGGGACTATCCACGAGCAGTACTTC.

The rearrangement links TRBV28 to TRBJ1-1; a possible D gene is TRBD1 (6 bases). The germline V gene encodes CDR1 MDHEN and CDR2 SYDVKM. V gave up 6 bases and J gave up 5 bases, with 19 bases separating them. The CDR3 has 15 residues. The CDR3 region is CASRGTFKGGTEAFF. The CDR3 bases are TGTGCCAGCAGAGGGACATTCAAAGGGGGAACTGAAGCTTTCTTT.

The chain is built from TRBV28 and TRBJ2-2, with D perhaps matching TRBD2 (6 bases). Trimming took 7 bases from V and 4 from J, leaving 22 bases between them. CDR1 and CDR2 (germline): MDHEN, SYDVKM. The CDR3 contains 17 residues. This CDR3 is CASNPPQGGGVTGELFF. The CDR3 coding sequence is TGTGCCAGCAACCCCCCCCAGGGAGGTGGGGTCACCGGGGAGCTGTTTTTT.

The genes are TRBV28 and TRBJ1-1; 7 positions agree with TRBD1. The CDR3 has 15 amino acids. Germline lookup yields CDR1 MDHEN and CDR2 SYDVKM. V lost 5 bases to trimming and J lost 6 bases; unmatched junction nucleotides: 12. Written as DNA, the CDR3 is TGTGCCAGCAGTCCCTGGGGGACAGTTAAGCCTGAAGCTTTCTTT. Encoded protein: CASSPWGTVKPEAFF.

The V and J genes are TRBV7-8 and TRBJ2-7; 9 positions agree with TRBD2. The V gene's germline CDR1 is SGHVS and CDR2 FQNEAQ. The V and J ends lost 3 bases and 1 base, in that order; junction bases with no gene match: 7. The CDR3 covers 16 residues. The CDR3 here is CASSLTTSGDSYEQYF. The CDR3 coding sequence is TGTGCCAGCAGCTTGACGACTAGCGGAGATTCCTACGAGCAGTACTTC.

The V call is TRBV11-2, the J call TRBJ1-1, with D unclear. Germline CDR1 SGHAT, CDR2 FQNNGV. V was pared by 2 bases and J by 1 base, with 8 bases between. This CDR3 is 14 amino acids long. The CDR3 spells CASSLTIGNTEAFF. CDR3 nucleotide sequence: TGTGCCAGCAGCTTAACGATAGGGAACACTGAAGCTTTCTTT.

The gene calls are TRBV10-1 and TRBJ2-7, with 7 bases aligning to TRBD2. The CDR3 is 13 residues long. The germline CDR1 and CDR2 sequences are WNHNN and SYGVQD (reference sequence). The ends lost 2 bases at V and 3 bases at J; junction bases unmatched: 1. The CDR3 region is CASSEASGYEQYF. The CDR3 DNA sequence: TGCGCCAGCAGTGAGGCTAGCGGCTACGAGCAGTACTTC.

J is TRBJ2-1 and V is TRBV28; tentatively, D is TRBD2 (5 bases). V was clipped by 6 bases and J by 0 bases, with 15 bases between them. In germline, CDR1 is MDHEN, CDR2 SYDVKM. This CDR3 region has 16 residues. The CDR3 DNA is TGTGCCAGCAGAGGCCAGAGGGCAAGCTCCTACAATGAGCAGTTCTTC. The encoded protein is CASRGQRASSYNEQFF.

In this sample, this clone turned up once. The rearrangement uses TRBV5-6 and TRBJ1-2, with D possibly matching TRBD1 (6 bases). The length of the CDR3 is 15 residues. Trimming left V 4 bases short and J 4 bases short, with 17 bases between. CDR1 is SGHDT, CDR2 YYEEEE, per germline. The CDR3 loop is CASSHLVGAAYGYTF. CDR3 DNA sequence: TGTGCCAGCAGCCACCTAGTGGGGGCCGCCTATGGCTACACCTTC. The whole variable domain, filled in from reference TRBV5-6 and TRBJ1-2, reads DAGVTQSPTHLIKTRGQQVTLRCSPKSGHDTVSWYQQALGQGPQFIFQYYEEEERQRGNFPDRFSGHQFPNYSSELNVNALLLGDSALYLCASSHLVGAAYGYTFGSGTRLTVV.

This sequence joins TRBV10-3 and TRBJ2-3, with TRBD1 as a possible D gene (5 bases). CDR3 size: 14 residues. The V gene lost 7 bases and the J gene lost 4 bases, with 15 bases spanning the gap. The germline V gene encodes CDR1 ENHRY and CDR2 SYGVKD. The CDR3 protein is CAITAGPLPDTQYF. The CDR3 nucleotides are TGTGCCATCACGGCAGGGCCCCTCCCAGATACGCAGTATTTT.

V gene TRBV5-1 combines with J gene TRBJ1-1, with no clear D. V was trimmed by 1 base and J by 1 base, leaving 5 bases between them. The CDR3 has 13 amino acids. CDR1 and CDR2 from the germline V gene are SGHRS and YFSETQ. CDR3 bases: TGCGCCAGCAGCTTGTCGCGGAACACTGAAGCTTTCTTT. Protein sequence: CASSLSRNTEAFF.

The chain links TRBV9 to TRBJ2-5; D remains unclear. The CDR3 totals 14 residues. Looked up from germline, CDR1 is SGDLS and CDR2 is YYNGEE. Trimming stripped 3 bases from V and 5 bases from J, with 14 bases between. The CDR3 here is CASSAEGVGETQYF. In DNA, the CDR3 is TGTGCCAGCAGCGCGGAAGGTGTGGGCGAGACCCAGTACTTC. The full variable domain, with the rest looked up from reference TRBV9 and TRBJ2-5, is DSGVTQTPKHLITATGQRVTLRCSPRSGDLSVYWYQQSLDQGLQFLIQYYNGEERAKGNILERFSAQQFPDLHSELNLSSLELGDSALYFCASSAEGVGETQYFGPGTRLLVL.

The chain has TRBV10-3 and TRBJ2-7; TRBD1 agrees at 7 bases. Germline V gives CDR1 ENHRY, CDR2 SYGVKD. This CDR3 spans 15 amino acids. Trimming at V came to 4 bases and at J to 5 bases, leaving 11 bases not matched to a gene. CDR3 nucleotides: TGTGCCATCAGTGCTTACACACAGGGGAAGGACGAGCAGTACTTC. Translated: CAISAYTQGKDEQYF.

The genes are TRBV27 and TRBJ2-7; D may be TRBD1 (5 bases). Germline-derived CDR1 and CDR2 are MNHEY and SMNVEV (reference sequence). The CDR3 spans 14 residues. The V and J ends lost 2 bases and 4 bases respectively, with 12 bases between them. CDR3 region: CASSLGQGGYEQYF. The CDR3 bases are TGTGCCAGCAGTTTAGGGCAGGGTGGGTACGAGCAGTACTTC.

The chain carries TRBV5-1 and TRBJ2-6; 8 bases match TRBD2. Germline trimming cut 4 bases from V and 4 bases from J; bases unmatched to any gene: 4. Per the germline V gene, CDR1 is SGHRS and CDR2 is YFSETQ. CDR3 length: 15 amino acids. CDR3 DNA: TGCGCCAGCAGCCGGGAGGGCGCAGGGGCCAACGTCCTGACTTTC. This codes for CASSREGAGANVLTF.